A single sample is the source of the 5 T cell receptor beta chains below, sequenced in a study of cytomegalovirus exposure and HLA in healthy donors. The PCR had 60 Vbeta and 13 Jbeta primers. This table comes from immunoSEQ multiplex PCR, and its TCRdb copy is limited to in-frame clones, with some not included. This table holds over 130,000 clones, over 75% found once. Specimen: PBMCs. The receptor set was obtained from a man in his forties or fifties in good health and CMV-seronegative.

Points on this clone: One junction end does not reproduce the germline sequence, and a read error may be involved. V is TRBV5-4 and J is TRBJ1-2, with TRBD1 matching 8 bases. The germline CDR1 and CDR2 sequences are SGHNT and YYREEE (reference sequence). The CDR3 loop spans 14 amino acids. The DNA of the CDR3 is TGTGCCAGCAGGGACAGGGTAGAGGGGGATGGGCCCAGCTTC. It encodes CASRDRVEGDGPSF.

The rearrangement joins TRBV9 to TRBJ2-3; D call uncertain. The V end lost 4 bases, the J end lost 1 base, and 10 bases lay between the germline ends. Per the germline V gene, CDR1 is SGDLS and CDR2 is YYNGEE. CDR3 length: 14 residues. Here the CDR3 reads CASSPEEGTDTQYF. The DNA of the CDR3 is TGTGCCAGCAGCCCAGAGGAAGGCACAGATACGCAGTATTTT.

The rearrangement uses TRBV11-2 and TRBJ2-3; 7 nucleotides agree with TRBD1. In germline, CDR1 is SGHAT, CDR2 FQNNGV. V dropped 5 bases and J dropped 4; count of bases not matched to a gene: 9. The CDR3 length is 15 residues. CDR3 residues: CASSAQGQSPDTQYF. The CDR3 DNA follows: TGTGCCAGCAGCGCACAGGGACAGTCCCCAGATACGCAGTATTTT.

In its sample, this clone was seen a few times. The genes are TRBV30 and TRBJ2-2; D may be TRBD2 (6 bases). The V gene lost 4 bases and the J gene lost 7 bases, with 16 bases spanning the gap. There are 14 residues in the CDR3. CDR1 GTSNPN and CDR2 SVGIG come from the germline V gene (reference sequence). CDR3 in amino acids: CAWNGPSVYGELFF. The DNA for the CDR3 is TGTGCCTGGAACGGGCCTAGCGTTTACGGGGAGCTGTTTTTT.

V and J are TRBV4-3 and TRBJ2-2, with D possibly TRBD1 on 8 matching bases. V was clipped by 0 bases and J by 5 bases, with 13 bases between them. Germline V gene lookup returns CDR1 LGHNA and CDR2 YSLEER. The CDR3 covers 16 residues. CDR3 coding DNA: TGCGCCAGCAGCCAAGATACAGGGGGGGTGACCGGGGAGCTGTTTTTT. As protein: CASSQDTGGVTGELFF.